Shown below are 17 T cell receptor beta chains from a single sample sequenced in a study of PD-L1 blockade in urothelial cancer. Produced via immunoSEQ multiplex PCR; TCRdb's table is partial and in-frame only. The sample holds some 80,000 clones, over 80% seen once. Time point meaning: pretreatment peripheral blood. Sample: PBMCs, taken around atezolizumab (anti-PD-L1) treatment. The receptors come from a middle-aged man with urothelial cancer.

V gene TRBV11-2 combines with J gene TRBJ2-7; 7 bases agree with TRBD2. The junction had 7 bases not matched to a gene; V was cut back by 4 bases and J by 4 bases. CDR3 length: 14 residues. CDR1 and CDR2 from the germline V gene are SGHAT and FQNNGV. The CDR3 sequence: CASSSPAGKYEQYF. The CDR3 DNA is TGTGCCAGCAGCTCGCCAGCGGGGAAGTACGAGCAGTACTTC.

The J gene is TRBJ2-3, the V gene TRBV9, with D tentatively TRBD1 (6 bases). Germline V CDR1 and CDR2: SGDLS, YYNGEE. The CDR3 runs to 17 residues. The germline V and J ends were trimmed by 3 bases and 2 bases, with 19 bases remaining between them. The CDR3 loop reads CASSAESTGLNTDTQYF. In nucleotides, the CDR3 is TGTGCCAGCAGCGCCGAATCGACAGGCTTAAACACAGATACGCAGTATTTT.

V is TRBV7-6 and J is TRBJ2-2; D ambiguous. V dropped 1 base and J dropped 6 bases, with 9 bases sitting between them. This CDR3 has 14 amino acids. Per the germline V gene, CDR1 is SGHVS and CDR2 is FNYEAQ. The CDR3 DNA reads TGTGCCAGCAGCTTAGGGGTCGAGGCCGGGGAGCTGTTTTTT. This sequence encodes CASSLGVEAGELFF. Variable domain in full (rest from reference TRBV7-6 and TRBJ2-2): GAGVSQSPRYKVTKRGQDVALRCDPISGHVSLYWYRQALGQGPEFLTYFNYEAQQDKSGLPNDRFSAERPEGSISTLTIQRTEQRDSAMYRCASSLGVEAGELFFGEGSRLTVL.

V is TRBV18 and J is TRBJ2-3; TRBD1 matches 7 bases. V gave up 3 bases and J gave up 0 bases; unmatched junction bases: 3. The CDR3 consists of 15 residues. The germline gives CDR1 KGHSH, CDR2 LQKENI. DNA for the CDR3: TGTGCCAGCTCACCGGGACAGCGTAGCACAGATACGCAGTATTTT. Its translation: CASSPGQRSTDTQYF.

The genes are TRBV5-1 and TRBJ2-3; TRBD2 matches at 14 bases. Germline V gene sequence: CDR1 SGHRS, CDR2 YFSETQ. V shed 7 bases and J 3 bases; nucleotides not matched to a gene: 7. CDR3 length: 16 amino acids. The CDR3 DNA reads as TGCGCCAGCCAGTTCGGGACTAGCGGGAGAACAGATACGCAGTATTTT. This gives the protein CASQFGTSGRTDTQYF.

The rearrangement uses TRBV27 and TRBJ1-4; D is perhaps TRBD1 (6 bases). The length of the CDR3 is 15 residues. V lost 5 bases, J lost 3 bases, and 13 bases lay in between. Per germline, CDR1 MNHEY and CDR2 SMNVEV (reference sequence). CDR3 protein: CASSPRDKANEKLFF. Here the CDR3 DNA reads TGTGCCAGCAGTCCGAGGGACAAAGCTAATGAAAAACTGTTTTTT.

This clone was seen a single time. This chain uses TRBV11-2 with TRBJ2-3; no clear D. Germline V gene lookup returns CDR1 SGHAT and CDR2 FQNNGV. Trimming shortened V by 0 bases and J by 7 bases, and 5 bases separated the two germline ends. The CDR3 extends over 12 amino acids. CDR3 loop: CASSLDPYTQYF. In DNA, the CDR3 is TGTGCCAGCAGCTTAGATCCGTATACGCAGTATTTT. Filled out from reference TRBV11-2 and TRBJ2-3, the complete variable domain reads EAGVAQSPRYKIIEKRQSVAFWCNPISGHATLYWYQQILGQGPKLLIQFQNNGVVDDSQLPKDRFSAERLKGVDSTLKIQPAKLEDSAVYLCASSLDPYTQYFGPGTRLTVL.

Here the CDR3 DNA reads TGCAGCGTGGCCGGGGTTCGACTAGCGGGAGGGCCCCCAGATACGCAGTATTTT. As protein: CSVAGVRLAGGPPDTQYF. The V gene is TRBV29-1, the J gene TRBJ2-3; 14 positions agree with TRBD2. CDR3 length equals 18 residues. The germline V gene has CDR1 SQVTM and CDR2 ANQGSEA. V shed 6 bases, J shed 4 bases, and the junction held 15 bases outside the gene matches.

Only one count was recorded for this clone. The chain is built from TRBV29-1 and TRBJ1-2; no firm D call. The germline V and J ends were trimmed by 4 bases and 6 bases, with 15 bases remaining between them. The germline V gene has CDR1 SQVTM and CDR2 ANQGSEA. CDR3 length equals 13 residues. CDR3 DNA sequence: TGCAGCGTTGCGGCGGCGACCCGGGATGGCTACACCTTC. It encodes CSVAAATRDGYTF.

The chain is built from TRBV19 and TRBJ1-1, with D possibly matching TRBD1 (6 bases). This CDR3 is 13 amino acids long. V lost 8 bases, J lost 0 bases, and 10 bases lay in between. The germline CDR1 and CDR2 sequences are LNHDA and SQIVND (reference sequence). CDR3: CASGDNLNTEAFF. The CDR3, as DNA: TGTGCCAGTGGGGACAACTTGAACACTGAAGCTTTCTTT.

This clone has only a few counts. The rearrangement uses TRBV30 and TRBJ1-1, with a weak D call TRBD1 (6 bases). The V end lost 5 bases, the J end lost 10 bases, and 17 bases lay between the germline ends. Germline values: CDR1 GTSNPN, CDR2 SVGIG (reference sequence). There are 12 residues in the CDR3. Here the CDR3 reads CAWVQGELRAFF. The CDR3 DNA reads TGTGCCTGGGTACAGGGCGAATTAAGAGCTTTCTTT.

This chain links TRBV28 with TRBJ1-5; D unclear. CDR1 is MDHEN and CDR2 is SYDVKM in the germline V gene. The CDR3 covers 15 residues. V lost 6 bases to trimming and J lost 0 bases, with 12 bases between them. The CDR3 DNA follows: TGTGCCAGCAGCTACCATAGCAGTAGCAATCAGCCCCAGCATTTT. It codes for CASSYHSSSNQPQHF. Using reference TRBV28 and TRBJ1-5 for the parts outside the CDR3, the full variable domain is DVKVTQSSRYLVKRTGEKVFLECVQDMDHENMFWYRQDPGLGLRLIYFSYDVKMKEKGDIPEGYSVSREKKERFSLILESASTNQTSMYLCASSYHSSSNQPQHFGDGTRLSIL.

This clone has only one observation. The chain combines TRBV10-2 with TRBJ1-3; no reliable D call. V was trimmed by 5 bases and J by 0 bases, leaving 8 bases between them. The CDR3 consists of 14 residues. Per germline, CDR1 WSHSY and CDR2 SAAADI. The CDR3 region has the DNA TGCGCCAGCAGTTCGACAAGCTCTGGAAACACCATATATTTT. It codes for CASSSTSSGNTIYF.

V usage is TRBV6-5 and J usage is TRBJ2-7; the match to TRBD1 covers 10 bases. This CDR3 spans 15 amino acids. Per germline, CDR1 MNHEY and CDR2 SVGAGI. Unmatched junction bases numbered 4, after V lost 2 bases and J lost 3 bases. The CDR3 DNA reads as TGTGCCAGCAGTTACACCGGGACAGGGGTCTACGAGCAGTACTTC. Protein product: CASSYTGTGVYEQYF.

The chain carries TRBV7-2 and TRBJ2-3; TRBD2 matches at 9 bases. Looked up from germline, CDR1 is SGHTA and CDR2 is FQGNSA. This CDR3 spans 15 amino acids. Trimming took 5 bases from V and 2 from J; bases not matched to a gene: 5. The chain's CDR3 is CASSRRTSDTDTQYF. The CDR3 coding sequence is TGTGCCAGCAGCCGCAGGACTAGCGACACAGATACGCAGTATTTT.

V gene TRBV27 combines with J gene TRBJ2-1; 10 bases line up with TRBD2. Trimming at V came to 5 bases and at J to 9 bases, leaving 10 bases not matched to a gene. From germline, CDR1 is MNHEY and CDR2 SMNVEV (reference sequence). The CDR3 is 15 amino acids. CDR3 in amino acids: CASSPTGLAIGEQFF. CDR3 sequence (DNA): TGTGCCAGCAGTCCTACGGGACTAGCGATCGGTGAGCAGTTCTTC.

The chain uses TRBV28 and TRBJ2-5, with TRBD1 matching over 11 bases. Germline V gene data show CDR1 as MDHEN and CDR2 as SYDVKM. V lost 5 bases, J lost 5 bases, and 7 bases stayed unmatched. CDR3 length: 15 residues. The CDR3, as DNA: TGTGCCAGCAGTACCTGGGGGGACAGGGGGGAGACCCAGTACTTC. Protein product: CASSTWGDRGETQYF.